The 3 T cell receptor beta chains listed next were all sequenced from one sample in a study of blood T cell repertoires in COVID-19. The table came from immunoSEQ multiplex PCR; TCRdb's copy has only in-frame clones and leaves some out. Found here are about 340,000 clones, around nine tenths of them singletons; the top ten hold under 8.5%. Material for sequencing was peripheral blood. The origin of the receptors is a woman aged 60-75 years with COVID-19, enrolled during active disease.

The chain uses TRBV5-6 and TRBJ1-2; 7 nucleotides match TRBD1. CDR1 is SGHDT, CDR2 YYEEEE, per germline. This CDR3 comprises 14 residues. V lost 4 bases, J lost 11 bases, and 14 bases stayed unmatched. Written as DNA, the CDR3 is TGTGCCAGCAGCCAAGGGACAGCCGAAAGGGTTTACACCTTC. It translates to CASSQGTAERVYTF.

The chain uses TRBV5-1 and TRBJ2-7, with D perhaps TRBD1 (7 bases). Germline CDR1 and CDR2: SGHRS and YFSETQ. Trimming removed 2 bases at V and 6 bases at J, with 12 bases between. The CDR3 runs to 13 residues. The CDR3 DNA reads as TGCGCCAGCAGCTTCCGACAGGGAGGCGAGCAGTACTTC. Translation gives CASSFRQGGEQYF.

The chain employs TRBV9 and TRBJ1-2; the D gene is possibly TRBD1 (6 bases). Germline V gives CDR1 SGDLS, CDR2 YYNGEE. This CDR3 has 17 residues. V lost 4 bases and J 0 bases, leaving 19 bases between the germline ends. The CDR3 DNA reads as TGTGCCAGCAGCCAAGGGGCAGGGGTCTCCTCTAACTATGGCTACACCTTC. Encoded protein: CASSQGAGVSSNYGYTF.